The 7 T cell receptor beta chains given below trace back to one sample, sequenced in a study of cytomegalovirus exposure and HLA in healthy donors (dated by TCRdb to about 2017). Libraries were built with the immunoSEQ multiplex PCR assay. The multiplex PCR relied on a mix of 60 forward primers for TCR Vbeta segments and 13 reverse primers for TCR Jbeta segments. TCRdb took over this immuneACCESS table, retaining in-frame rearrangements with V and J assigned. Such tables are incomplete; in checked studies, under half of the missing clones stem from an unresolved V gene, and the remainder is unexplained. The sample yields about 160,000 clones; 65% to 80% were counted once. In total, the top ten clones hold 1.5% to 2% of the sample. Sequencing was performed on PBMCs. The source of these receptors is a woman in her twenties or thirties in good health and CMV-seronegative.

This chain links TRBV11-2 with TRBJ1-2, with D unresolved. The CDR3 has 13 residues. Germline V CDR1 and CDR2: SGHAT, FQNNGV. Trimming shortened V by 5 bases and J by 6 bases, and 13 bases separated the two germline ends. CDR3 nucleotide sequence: TGTGCCAGCAGCCCCCGAGGGTTAGATGGCTACACCTTC. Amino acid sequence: CASSPRGLDGYTF.

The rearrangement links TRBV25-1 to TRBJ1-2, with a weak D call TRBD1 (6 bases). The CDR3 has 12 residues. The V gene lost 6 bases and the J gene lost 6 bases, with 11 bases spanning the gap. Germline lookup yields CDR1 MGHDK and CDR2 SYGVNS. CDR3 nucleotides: TGTGCCAGCAGCCTGGGGGCAGATGGCTACACCTTC. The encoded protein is CASSLGADGYTF.

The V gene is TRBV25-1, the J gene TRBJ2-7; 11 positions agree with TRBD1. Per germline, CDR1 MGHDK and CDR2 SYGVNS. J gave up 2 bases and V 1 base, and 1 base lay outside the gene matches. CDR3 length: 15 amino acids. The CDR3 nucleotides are TGTGCCAGCAGTGAATGGACAGGGGGCCCCTACGAGCAGTACTTC. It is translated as CASSEWTGGPYEQYF.

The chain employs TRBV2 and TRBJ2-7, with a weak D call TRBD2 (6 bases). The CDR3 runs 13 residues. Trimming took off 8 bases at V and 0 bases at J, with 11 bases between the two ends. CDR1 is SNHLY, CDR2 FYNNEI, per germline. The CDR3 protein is CASSGGISYEQYF. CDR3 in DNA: TGTGCCAGCTCTGGGGGGATCTCCTACGAGCAGTACTTC. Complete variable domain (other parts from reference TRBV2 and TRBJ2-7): EPEVTQTPSHQVTQMGQEVILRCVPISNHLYFYWYRQILGQKVEFLVSFYNNEISEKSEIFDDQFSVERPDGSNFTLKIRSTKLEDSAMYFCASSGGISYEQYFGPGTRLTVT.

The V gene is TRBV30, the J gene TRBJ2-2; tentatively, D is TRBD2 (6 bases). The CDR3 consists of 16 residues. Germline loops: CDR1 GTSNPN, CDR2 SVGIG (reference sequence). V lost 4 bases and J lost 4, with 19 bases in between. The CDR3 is CAWIGGAVSFTGELFF. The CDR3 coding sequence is TGTGCCTGGATTGGCGGGGCAGTAAGTTTCACCGGGGAGCTGTTTTTT. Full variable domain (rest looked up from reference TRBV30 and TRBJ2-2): SQTIHQWPATLVQPVGSPLSLECTVEGTSNPNLYWYRQAAGRGLQLLFYSVGIGQISSEVPQNLSASRPQDRQFILSSKKLLLSDSGFYLCAWIGGAVSFTGELFFGEGSRLTVL.

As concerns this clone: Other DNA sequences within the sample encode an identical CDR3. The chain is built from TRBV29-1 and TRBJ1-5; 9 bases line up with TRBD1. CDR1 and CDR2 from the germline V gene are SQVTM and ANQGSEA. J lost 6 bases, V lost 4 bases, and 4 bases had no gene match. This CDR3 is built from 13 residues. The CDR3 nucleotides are TGCAGCGTTGTGGGACAGGGCGGTCAGCCCCAGCATTTT. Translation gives CSVVGQGGQPQHF. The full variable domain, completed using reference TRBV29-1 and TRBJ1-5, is SAVISQKPSRDICQRGTSLTIQCQVDSQVTMMFWYRQQPGQSLTLIATANQGSEATYESGFVIDKFPISRPNLTFSTLTVSNMSPEDSSIYLCSVVGQGGQPQHFGDGTRLSIL.

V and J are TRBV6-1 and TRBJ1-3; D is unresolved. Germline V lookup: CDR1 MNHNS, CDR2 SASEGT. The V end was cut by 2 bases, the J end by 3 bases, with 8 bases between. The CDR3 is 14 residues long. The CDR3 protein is CASSELFGGNTIYF. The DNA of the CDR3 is TGTGCCAGCAGTGAATTGTTCGGTGGAAACACCATATATTTT.